The 19 T cell receptor beta chains presented below share a single source sample, sequenced in a study of T cells in Graves' hyperthyroidism and ophthalmopathy. RNA transcripts served as the template for amplifying TCR beta CDR3 regions. The HTBI set primed first-round TCR CDR3 RT-PCR. TCRdb reanalysed the multiplex PCR reads using MiXCR and keeps one entry per CDR3 protein. This table holds a few hundred thousand distinct CDR3 sequences, 16% found once. Specimen: blood. The origin of the receptors is a woman between 40 and 55 years old with Graves' ophthalmopathy.

Regarding this clonotype: The junction departs from germline at one end; a sequencing error may be responsible. The chain joins TRBV5-1 to TRBJ2-1; TRBD2 aligns across 7 bases. CDR1 is SGHRS and CDR2 is YFSETQ in the germline V gene. The CDR3 extends over 17 amino acids. This chain's CDR3 is CASSLDRRLAPNNGQFF. The CDR3 coding sequence is TGCGCCAGCAGCTTGGACCGACGACTAGCACCCAACAATGGGCAGTTCTTC.

This chain connects TRBV6-2 or TRBV6-3 to TRBJ2-5, with D perhaps given as TRBD1 or TRBD2 (6 bases each). Trimming took off 1 base at V and 2 bases at J, with 11 bases between the two ends. The CDR3 loop spans 15 amino acids. Germline V gene sequence: CDR1 MNHEY, CDR2 SVGEGT. Here the CDR3 reads CASSYWGAVQETQYF. The CDR3 DNA reads TGTGCCAGCAGTTACTGGGGGGCCGTTCAAGAGACCCAGTACTTC.

CDR3 coding DNA: TGCGCCAGCAGCGTGGGACTAGCGGGAGTCGATACGCAGTATTTT. It yields the protein CASSVGLAGVDTQYF. The rearrangement links TRBV5-1 to TRBJ2-3; 14 bases fit TRBD2. The germline CDR1 and CDR2 sequences are SGHRS and YFSETQ. J was trimmed by 6 bases and V by 4 bases; bases with no gene match: 4. The CDR3 totals 15 residues.

This clonotype occurred many times. The chain uses TRBV30 and TRBJ2-5; 11 nucleotides agree with TRBD2. J was trimmed by 7 bases and V by 0 bases; bases with no gene match: 10. In germline, CDR1 is GTSNPN, CDR2 SVGIG (reference sequence). The CDR3 has 16 amino acids. DNA of the CDR3: TGTGCCTGGAGTGTAGGGTTAGCGGGGGGGCGAGGGACCCAGTACTTC. It codes for CAWSVGLAGGRGTQYF. The full variable domain, with the rest looked up from reference TRBV30 and TRBJ2-5, is SQTIHQWPATLVQPVGSPLSLECTVEGTSNPNLYWYRQAAGRGLQLLFYSVGIGQISSEVPQNLSASRPQDRQFILSSKKLLLSDSGFYLCAWSVGLAGGRGTQYFGPGTRLLVL.

This clonotype was recorded at least ten times. V and J are TRBV2 and TRBJ2-2, with TRBD1 as a possible D gene (6 bases). CDR3 length: 15 residues. CDR1 and CDR2 (germline): SNHLY, FYNNEI. Trimming took off 3 bases at V and 1 base at J, with 9 bases between the two ends. CDR3 residues: CASSDETGNTGELFF. The CDR3 DNA sequence: TGTGCCAGCAGTGATGAGACAGGGAACACCGGGGAGCTGTTTTTT.

This clonotype was counted many times. The chain combines TRBV2 with TRBJ2-1; a possible D gene is TRBD2 (6 bases). CDR1 and CDR2 (germline): SNHLY, FYNNEI. The CDR3 covers 17 residues. Trimming removed 7 bases at V and 0 bases at J, with 19 bases between. The CDR3 region has the DNA TGTGCCAGCAACCCGGCGGGACTGAGATACTCCTACAATGAGCAGTTCTTC. It codes for CASNPAGLRYSYNEQFF. The variable domain in full, completed from reference TRBV2 and TRBJ2-1, reads EPEVTQTPSHQVTQMGQEVILRCVPISNHLYFYWYRQILGQKVEFLVSFYNNEISEKSEIFDDQFSVERPDGSNFTLKIRSTKLEDSAMYFCASNPAGLRYSYNEQFFGPGTRLTVL.

V and J are TRBV12-3 or TRBV12-4 and TRBJ1-6; D is undetermined. Trimming removed 5 bases from V and 8 bases from J, with 10 bases in between. The CDR3 contains 13 residues. CDR3 loop: CASSLLADSPLHF. CDR3 sequence (DNA): TGTGCCAGCAGTCTCCTAGCGGATTCACCCCTCCACTTT.

The J gene is TRBJ2-7, the V gene TRBV6-1; 7 bases fit TRBD1. The CDR3 spans 14 residues. V shed 7 bases, J shed 6 bases, and the junction held 12 bases outside the gene matches. Per germline, CDR1 MNHNS and CDR2 SASEGT. The CDR3 is CASIWGQGGCEQYF. CDR3 sequence (DNA): TGTGCCAGCATCTGGGGACAAGGGGGCTGCGAGCAGTACTTC.

The sample holds many counts of this clonotype. The chain links TRBV3-1 to TRBJ1-5, with a weak D call TRBD1 (5 bases). Trimming stripped 8 bases from V and 4 bases from J, with 21 bases between. The V gene's germline CDR1 is LGHDT and CDR2 YNNKEL (reference sequence). The CDR3 has 16 residues. The DNA for the CDR3 is TGTGCCAGCGCCCGTGTACATGACAGCCAGAATCAGCCCCAGCATTTT. Its translation is CASARVHDSQNQPQHF. The full variable domain, in which reference TRBV3-1 and TRBJ1-5 provide the parts outside the CDR3, is DTAVSQTPKYLVTQMGNDKSIKCEQNLGHDTMYWYKQDSKKFLKIMFSYNNKELIINETVPNRFSPKSPDKAHLNLHINSLELGDSAVYFCASARVHDSQNQPQHFGDGTRLSIL.

This clonotype was seen a few times. This chain uses TRBV18 with TRBJ2-1; D unresolved. Germline V CDR1 and CDR2: KGHSH, LQKENI. Trimming took 5 bases from V and 9 from J, leaving 11 bases between them. CDR3 length: 12 residues. The CDR3 reads CASSKRPREQFF. In DNA form, the CDR3 reads TGTGCCAGCTCAAAACGACCGCGTGAGCAGTTCTTC.

Notes on this clonotype: A read error is possible here, since a much larger clone lies one base away. This chain links TRBV20-1 with TRBJ2-5; TRBD2 might be the D (5 bases). Germline-derived CDR1 and CDR2 are DFQATT and SNEGSKA (reference sequence). This CDR3 comprises 14 residues. The CDR3 reads CSARDGSVQETQCF. CDR3 DNA sequence: TGCAGTGCTAGAGATGGGAGCGTCCAAGAGACCCAGTGCTTC.

This clonotype was seen many times. The CDR3 loop is CATEPGLAGDEQFF. DNA of the CDR3: TGTGCCACAGAACCGGGACTAGCGGGCGATGAGCAGTTCTTC. V gene TRBV15 combines with J gene TRBJ2-1, with 12 bases matching TRBD2. The V gene's germline CDR1 is LNHNV and CDR2 YYDKDF (reference sequence). The junction had 8 bases not matched to a gene; V was cut back by 9 bases and J by 8 bases. The CDR3 runs 14 residues.

The rearrangement joins TRBV27 to TRBJ2-3; TRBD2 matches at 11 bases. Germline CDR1 reads MNHEY; CDR2 reads SMNVEV (reference sequence). The CDR3 is 17 residues long. The ends lost 3 bases at V and 2 bases at J; junction bases unmatched: 7. The CDR3 sequence is CASSFLVAGGFTDTQYF. CDR3 bases: TGTGCCAGCAGTTTTTTGGTAGCGGGGGGGTTCACAGATACGCAGTATTTT.

The table lists this clonotype with a few counts. The J gene is TRBJ1-1, the V gene TRBV18; D may be TRBD1 (5 bases). With 3 bases removed from V and 0 bases from J, the gap between germline ends came to 11 bases. CDR3 length: 15 amino acids. Germline V lookup: CDR1 KGHSH, CDR2 LQKENI. CDR3 bases: TGTGCCAGCTCACCGAGAGGGACTATGAACACTGAAGCTTTCTTT. Its protein is CASSPRGTMNTEAFF. Variable domain in full (rest from reference TRBV18 and TRBJ1-1): NAGVMQNPRHLVRRRGQEARLRCSPMKGHSHVYWYRQLPEEGLKFMVYLQKENIIDESGMPKERFSAEFPKEGPSILRIQQVVRGDSAAYFCASSPRGTMNTEAFFGQGTRLTVV.

This chain links TRBV24-1 with TRBJ2-3; 8 positions match TRBD1. The CDR3 has 15 residues. The V gene's germline CDR1 is KGHDR and CDR2 SFDVKD. V lost 1 base to trimming and J lost 4 bases; unmatched junction nucleotides: 3. The CDR3 sequence: CATSDFQGAADTQYF. CDR3 nucleotides: TGTGCCACCAGTGATTTTCAGGGGGCTGCAGATACGCAGTATTTT.

This clonotype has at least ten counts. This chain links TRBV7-9 with TRBJ2-1; TRBD1 matches at 9 bases. V lost 5 bases and J lost 8; bases outside the gene matches: 10. Germline V lookup: CDR1 SEHNR, CDR2 FQNEAQ (reference sequence). The CDR3 length is 15 residues. CDR3 sequence: CASSPRQGVSYEQFF. The CDR3 region has the DNA TGTGCCAGCAGCCCCCGACAGGGGGTGTCGTATGAGCAGTTCTTC. Combining the CDR3 with reference TRBV7-9 and TRBJ2-1 gives the whole variable domain DTGVSQNPRHKITKRGQNVTFRCDPISEHNRLYWYRQTLGQGPEFLTYFQNEAQLEKSRLLSDRFSAERPKGSFSTLEIQRTEQGDSAMYLCASSPRQGVSYEQFFGPGTRLTVL.

V is TRBV19 and J is TRBJ2-2; 7 bases are shared with TRBD2. CDR3 length: 17 amino acids. J gave up 8 bases and V 1 base, and 13 bases lay outside the gene matches. Germline V lookup: CDR1 LNHDA, CDR2 SQIVND (reference sequence). Written as DNA, the CDR3 is TGTGCCAGTAGTATAGCCCCGGGACTGTCCGGGGGGGGGGAGCTGTTTTTT. As protein: CASSIAPGLSGGGELFF.

The V call is TRBV6-2 or TRBV6-3, the J call TRBJ2-7; 12 bases match TRBD2. CDR3 length equals 18 residues. CDR1 and CDR2 from the germline V gene are MNHEY and SVGEGT. The V segment lost 2 bases and the J segment 2 bases; nucleotides outside the gene matches: 10. CDR3 coding DNA: TGTGCCAGCAGTTACCCTACTAGCGGGAGGACCCTTACCTACGAGCAGTACTTC. Translation: CASSYPTSGRTLTYEQYF.

The sample holds many counts of this clonotype. V is TRBV3-1 and J is TRBJ1-1, with D perhaps TRBD1 (5 bases). The CDR3 extends over 12 amino acids. Germline V gives CDR1 LGHDT, CDR2 YNNKEL (reference sequence). The V end was cut by 3 bases, the J end by 6 bases, with 8 bases between. CDR3: CASSHGGAEAFF. In nucleotides, the CDR3 is TGTGCCAGCAGCCATGGGGGGGCTGAAGCTTTCTTT.